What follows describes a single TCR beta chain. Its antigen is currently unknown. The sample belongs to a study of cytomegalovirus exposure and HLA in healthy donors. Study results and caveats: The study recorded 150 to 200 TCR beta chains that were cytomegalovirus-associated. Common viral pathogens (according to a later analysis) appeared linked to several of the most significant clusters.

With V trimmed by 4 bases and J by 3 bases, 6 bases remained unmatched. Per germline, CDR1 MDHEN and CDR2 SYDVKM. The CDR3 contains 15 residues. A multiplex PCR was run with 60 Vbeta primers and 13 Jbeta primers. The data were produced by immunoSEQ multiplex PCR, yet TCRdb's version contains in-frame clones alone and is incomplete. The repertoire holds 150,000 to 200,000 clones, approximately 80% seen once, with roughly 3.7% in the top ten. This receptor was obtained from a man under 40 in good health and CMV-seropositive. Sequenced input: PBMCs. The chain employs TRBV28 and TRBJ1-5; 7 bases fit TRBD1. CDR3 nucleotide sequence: TGTGCCAGCAGTTCACCGGGACAGTCCAATCAGCCCCAGCATTTT. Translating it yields CASSSPGQSNQPQHF.